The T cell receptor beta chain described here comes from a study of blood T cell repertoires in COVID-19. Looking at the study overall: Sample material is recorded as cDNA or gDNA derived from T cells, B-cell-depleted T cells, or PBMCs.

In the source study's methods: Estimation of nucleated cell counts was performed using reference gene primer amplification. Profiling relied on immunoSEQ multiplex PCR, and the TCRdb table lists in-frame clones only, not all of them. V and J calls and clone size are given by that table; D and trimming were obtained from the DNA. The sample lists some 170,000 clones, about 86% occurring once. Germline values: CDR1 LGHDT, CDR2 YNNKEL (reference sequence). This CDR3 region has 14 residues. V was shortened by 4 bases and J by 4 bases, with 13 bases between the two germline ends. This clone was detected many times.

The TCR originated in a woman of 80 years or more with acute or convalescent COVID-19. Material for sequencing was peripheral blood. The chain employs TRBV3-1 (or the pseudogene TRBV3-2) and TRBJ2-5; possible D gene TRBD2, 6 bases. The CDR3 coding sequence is TGTGCCAGCAGCCTCCCGGAGGGCGGAGAGACCCAGTACTTC. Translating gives CASSLPEGGETQYF.